Below, 24 T cell receptor beta chains from the same sample are listed, as sequenced in a study of blood T cells in healthy people across ages. Through a sample-barcoded 5' primer and a J-beta primer mix, a second PCR was run for roughly 7 to 12 cycles. TCRdb fed the 5' RACE reads into MiXCR, producing one record per CDR3 protein. Among 550,000 to 700,000 distinct CDR3 sequences listed, about 26% were seen once. The material sequenced was blood. The receptors stem from a woman in her 70s in good health.

This sequence joins TRBV7-2 and TRBJ2-1; D possibly corresponds to TRBD1 (6 bases). V dropped 6 bases and J dropped 4 bases, with 13 bases sitting between them. Per germline, CDR1 SGHTA and CDR2 FQGNSA. The CDR3 extends over 14 amino acids. The CDR3 region is CASRAGAIYNEQFF. CDR3 bases: TGTGCCAGCAGGGCAGGGGCGATTTACAATGAGCAGTTCTTC.

This clonotype was recorded a few times. The V gene is TRBV7-2, the J gene TRBJ2-5; the D is unclear. TRBJ2-7 matches the DNA end more closely, so the J call is doubtful. This CDR3 has 15 amino acids. Germline loops: CDR1 SGHTA, CDR2 FQGNSA. The CDR3 loop is CASSPSAAQSYEQYF. CDR3 in DNA: TGTGCCAGCAGCCCGTCGGCGGCACAATCCTACGAGCAGTACTTC.

The V gene is TRBV6-2 or TRBV6-3, the J gene TRBJ2-2, with TRBD1 as a possible D gene (6 bases). In germline, CDR1 is MNHEY, CDR2 SVGEGT. V dropped 2 bases and J dropped 2 bases, with 9 bases sitting between them. The CDR3 has 15 amino acids. The chain's CDR3 is CASSYPRGNTGELFF. The CDR3 DNA sequence: TGTGCCAGCAGTTACCCCAGGGGTAACACCGGGGAGCTGTTTTTT.

The chain carries TRBV20-1 and TRBJ2-1, with a possible D match to TRBD2 (6 bases). This CDR3 has 16 residues. V lost 0 bases, J lost 1 base, and 13 bases lay in between. Per the germline V gene, CDR1 is DFQATT and CDR2 is SNEGSKA (reference sequence). The CDR3 nucleotides read TGCAGTGCTAGAGATCTCGGGGCGGGGTCCTACAATGAGCAGTTCTTC. This translates into CSARDLGAGSYNEQFF.

This clonotype was picked up a small number of times. This chain joins TRBV9 and TRBJ1-2, with a weak D call TRBD1 (6 bases). This CDR3 contains 16 residues. Trimming removed 0 bases at V and 1 base at J, with 13 bases between. Germline CDR1 is SGDLS and CDR2 is YYNGEE. CDR3 nucleotide sequence: TGTGCCAGCAGCGTAGGGACAGACGACCGTAACTATGGCTACACCTTC. It yields the protein CASSVGTDDRNYGYTF.

The table lists this clonotype with a few counts. The chain links TRBV5-1 to TRBJ1-2, with 7 bases aligning to TRBD1. The CDR3 is made up of 14 amino acids. V lost 0 bases, J lost 4 bases, and 3 bases stayed unmatched. CDR1 is SGHRS, CDR2 YFSETQ, per germline. The CDR3 loop reads CASSLGDSLYGYTF. The CDR3 bases are TGCGCCAGCAGCTTGGGGGACAGCCTCTATGGCTACACCTTC.

This clonotype came up once. This chain joins TRBV5-5 and TRBJ2-7; D may match TRBD1 or TRBD2 (5 bases each). This CDR3 contains 15 residues. Trimming pared 3 bases from V and 2 bases from J, leaving 15 bases between. Germline V CDR1 and CDR2: SGHKS, YYEKEE (reference sequence). The CDR3 DNA reads TGTGCCAGCAGCTCGCGTGGGACCCGGGCCTACGAGCAGTACTTC. Translation gives CASSSRGTRAYEQYF.

This clonotype has ten or more counts. This sequence joins TRBV6-2 or TRBV6-3 and TRBJ2-1; no reliable D call. V lost 3 bases, J lost 4 bases, and 4 bases lay in between. Per the germline V gene, CDR1 is MNHEY and CDR2 is SVGEGT. CDR3 length: 12 residues. CDR3 nucleotides: TGTGCCAGCAGTTATTCATACAATGAGCAGTTCTTC. This translates into CASSYSYNEQFF.

This chain connects TRBV4-3 to TRBJ2-6; D might be TRBD1 or TRBD2, each matching 5 bases. V dropped 8 bases and J dropped 0 bases, with 11 bases sitting between them. The germline V gene has CDR1 LGHNA and CDR2 YSLEER. CDR3 size: 15 residues. CDR3 amino acids: CASPGRLSGANVLTF. The DNA for the CDR3 is TGCGCCAGCCCGGGACGGCTCTCTGGGGCCAACGTCCTGACTTTC.

The V call is TRBV29-1, the J call TRBJ1-3; maybe TRBD1 (5 bases). The CDR3 totals 16 residues. The V gene's germline CDR1 is SQVTM and CDR2 ANQGSEA. Trimming cost V 0 bases and J 0 bases, with 12 bases left between them. For the CDR3, the DNA is TGCAGCGTTGAAGATGGGGGGGGATACTCTGGAAACACCATATATTTT. It specifies CSVEDGGGYSGNTIYF.

The chain is built from TRBV7-2 and TRBJ1-2; D is unresolved. CDR3 length: 14 residues. The germline V and J ends were trimmed by 3 bases and 8 bases, with 16 bases remaining between them. CDR1 is SGHTA, CDR2 FQGNSA, per germline. In nucleotides, the CDR3 is TGTGCCAGCAGCTTTACCCCGTCCGGGGAAGGCTACACCTTC. This sequence encodes CASSFTPSGEGYTF. Drawing the rest from reference TRBV7-2 and TRBJ1-2, the complete variable domain is GAGVSQSPSNKVTEKGKDVELRCDPISGHTALYWYRQSLGQGLEFLIYFQGNSAPDKSGLPSDRFSAERTGGSVSTLTIQRTQQEDSAVYLCASSFTPSGEGYTFGSGTRLTVV.

This clonotype came up a few times. A read error may produce the germline difference seen at one junction end. This chain joins TRBV29-1 and TRBJ2-1; TRBD2 matches 7 bases. The V gene's germline CDR1 is SQVTM and CDR2 ANQGSEA. The CDR3 length is 14 residues. DNA of the CDR3: TGCGGCGTTGGAGCGGGGAGCTCCTACAATGAGCAGTTCTTC. Translated: CGVGAGSSYNEQFF.

This clonotype was observed a few times. This CDR3 is CSARGTLNTEAFF. CDR3 sequence (DNA): TGCAGTGCTAGAGGGACATTGAACACTGAAGCTTTCTTT. The chain couples TRBV20-1 to TRBJ1-1, with D perhaps TRBD1 (5 bases). V was trimmed by 1 base and J by 0 bases, leaving 6 bases between them. The CDR3 totals 13 residues. CDR1 and CDR2 from the germline V gene are DFQATT and SNEGSKA (reference sequence).

This clonotype was observed a few times. The V call is TRBV11-3, the J call TRBJ2-2; D may be TRBD1 (5 bases). Germline values: CDR1 SGHNT, CDR2 YENEEA. The CDR3 runs to 17 residues. Trimming left V 3 bases short and J 0 bases short, with 14 bases between. CDR3 sequence: CASSFLLGAANTGELFF. The CDR3 DNA reads TGTGCCAGCAGCTTTCTGCTAGGGGCGGCGAACACCGGGGAGCTGTTTTTT.

The J gene is TRBJ1-3, the V gene TRBV5-6; D is uncertain. CDR3 length equals 15 residues. Trimming shortened V by 3 bases and J by 2 bases, and 12 bases separated the two germline ends. In germline, CDR1 is SGHDT, CDR2 YYEEEE. The CDR3 protein is CASSSGQRPGNTIYF. The DNA for the CDR3 is TGTGCCAGCAGCTCGGGTCAGAGGCCTGGAAACACCATATATTTT. The full variable domain, in which reference TRBV5-6 and TRBJ1-3 provide the parts outside the CDR3, is DAGVTQSPTHLIKTRGQQVTLRCSPKSGHDTVSWYQQALGQGPQFIFQYYEEEERQRGNFPDRFSGHQFPNYSSELNVNALLLGDSALYLCASSSGQRPGNTIYFGEGSWLTVV.

This clonotype has more than one count but fewer than ten. This sequence joins TRBV4-3 and TRBJ2-3; 10 nucleotides align to TRBD2. The CDR3 extends over 16 amino acids. The J segment lost 6 bases and the V segment lost 1 base, leaving 7 bases of the junction unmatched. Germline CDR1 and CDR2: LGHNA and YSLEER. CDR3 DNA sequence: TGCGCCAGCAGCCAAGGGACTAGCGGAGACAGGGATACGCAGTATTTT. This sequence encodes CASSQGTSGDRDTQYF.

This clonotype has a handful of counts. The chain recombines TRBV27 with TRBJ1-2; a possible D gene is TRBD1 (5 bases). Per germline, CDR1 MNHEY and CDR2 SMNVEV (reference sequence). V shed 6 bases and J shed 4 bases, with 18 bases lying between them. CDR3 length equals 15 residues. CDR3 nucleotide sequence: TGTGCCAGCAGCATCCAAGCCGCCGGGGCCTATGGCTACACCTTC. Translation gives CASSIQAAGAYGYTF.

This clonotype was seen a few times. This chain uses TRBV6-2 or TRBV6-3 with TRBJ2-2; 10 bases match TRBD2. V lost 7 bases, J lost 4 bases, and 6 bases stayed unmatched. Germline loops: CDR1 MNHEY, CDR2 SVGEGT. The CDR3 totals 15 residues. CDR3 loop: CASTLAGGATGELFF. In nucleotides, the CDR3 is TGTGCCAGCACCTTAGCGGGGGGAGCCACCGGGGAGCTGTTTTTT.

The chain is built from TRBV5-1 and TRBJ2-5, with D tentatively TRBD1 (5 bases). Germline lookup yields CDR1 SGHRS and CDR2 YFSETQ. The CDR3 has 15 amino acids. Between the trimmed V and J ends, which lost 4 bases and 1 base, there was a span of 14 bases. The CDR3 spells CASSPKPQVQETQYF. DNA for the CDR3: TGCGCCAGCAGCCCCAAACCACAGGTCCAAGAGACCCAGTACTTC.

This clonotype has more than one count but fewer than ten. The chain couples TRBV20-1 to TRBJ2-7; D possibly uses TRBD1 or TRBD2 (6 bases each). Germline V gene lookup returns CDR1 DFQATT and CDR2 SNEGSKA (reference sequence). The V and J ends lost 7 bases and 3 bases respectively, with 10 bases between them. This CDR3 has 11 amino acids. The chain's CDR3 is CSVGGRYEQYF. The CDR3 coding sequence is TGCAGTGTGGGGGGCCGCTACGAGCAGTACTTC.

This chain uses TRBV6-1 with TRBJ2-2, with TRBD1 matching over 9 bases. There are 14 residues in the CDR3. Unmatched junction bases numbered 5, after V lost 6 bases and J lost 6 bases. The germline CDR1 and CDR2 sequences are MNHNS and SASEGT. The CDR3 DNA reads TGTGCCAGCAGGTTAACAGGGGGCTCCGGGGAGCTGTTTTTT. Encoded protein: CASRLTGGSGELFF.

This clonotype was counted at least ten times. This sequence joins TRBV7-3 and TRBJ1-1; tentative D call: TRBD1 (6 bases). Germline V gene lookup returns CDR1 SGHTA and CDR2 FQGTGA. The CDR3 consists of 14 residues. The V end lost 5 bases, the J end lost 2 bases, and 12 bases lay between the germline ends. The CDR3, as DNA: TGTGCCAGCAGCCTACAGGGCGGCAACACTGAAGCTTTCTTT. It specifies CASSLQGGNTEAFF.

This clonotype occurred a few times. At one end, the junction sequence differs from germline, possibly due to a read error. The chain employs TRBV29-1 and TRBJ2-3; D may match TRBD1 or TRBD2 (7 bases each). Germline-derived CDR1 and CDR2 are SQVTM and ANQGSEA. The CDR3 is 12 amino acids. CDR3: CSVERGTDTRYF. CDR3 DNA: TGCAGCGTTGAGCGGGGGACAGATACGCGGTATTTT.

On this clonotype itself: The junction departs from germline at one end; a sequencing error may be responsible. This chain links TRBV7-2 with TRBJ2-5; D gene uncertain. Per the germline V gene, CDR1 is SGHTA and CDR2 is FQGNSA. There are 15 residues in the CDR3. DNA of the CDR3: TGTGCCAGCAGCTCATCCAGCCTGCCCCAAGAGACCCTGTACTTC. Translation gives CASSSSSLPQETLYF. Full variable domain (rest looked up from reference TRBV7-2 and TRBJ2-5): GAGVSQSPSNKVTEKGKDVELRCDPISGHTALYWYRQSLGQGLEFLIYFQGNSAPDKSGLPSDRFSAERTGGSVSTLTIQRTQQEDSAVYLCASSSSSLPQETLYFGPGTRLLVL.